These 26 T cell receptor beta chains share one sample of origin, sequenced in a study of T cells in Graves' hyperthyroidism and ophthalmopathy. RNA transcripts were the template for amplifying TCR beta CDR3 regions. An initial round of RT-PCR targeting the TCR CDR3 relied on the HTBI primer set. Each CDR3 protein is one row after TCRdb ran MiXCR on the multiplex PCR reads. The sample yields about 350,000 distinct CDR3 sequences, around 18% seen once. The specimen sequenced was blood. Receptors originate from a woman in her forties with Graves' ophthalmopathy.

This clonotype was seen ten or more times. The V call is TRBV6-1, the J call TRBJ1-5; unclear D gene. Trimming cost V 1 base and J 8 bases, with 9 bases left between them. Germline CDR1 MNHNS, CDR2 SASEGT. This CDR3 has 13 amino acids. CDR3 DNA sequence: TGTGCCAGCAGTGAAGGGATTCCTGAGCCCCAGCATTTT. Protein: CASSEGIPEPQHF.

The genes are TRBV6-4 and TRBJ2-3; 7 bases align to TRBD2. CDR3 length equals 20 residues. The germline gives CDR1 MRHNA, CDR2 SNTAGT. Trimming cost V 5 bases and J 2 bases; bases outside gene matches: 22. The CDR3 DNA reads as TGTGCCAGCAGTCCTCTCCCATTTGGGGGAGGGAGAGGGTTCACAGATACGCAGTATTTT. Residues: CASSPLPFGGGRGFTDTQYF.

This clonotype occurred a few times. This may be a read error: a much more frequent sequence differs by one nucleotide. The chain links TRBV27 to TRBJ2-2, with 13 nucleotides matching TRBD2. CDR3 size: 17 residues. Germline values: CDR1 MNHEY, CDR2 SMNVEV (reference sequence). DNA of the CDR3: TGTGCCAGCAGGAGCGGGACTAGCGGGGTTAACACCGGGGGGCTGTTTTTT. Protein: CASRSGTSGVNTGGLFF.

This clonotype was recorded many times. A much more abundant neighbour one base away suggests this may be a read error. The chain combines TRBV24-1 with TRBJ2-2, with 8 bases lining up with TRBD1. Germline CDR1 is KGHDR and CDR2 is SFDVKD. This CDR3 comprises 15 residues. V was clipped by 9 bases and J by 4 bases; unmatched bases: 9. CDR3 sequence: CATGRTGIGTGELFF. CDR3 sequence (DNA): TGTGCCACCGGGCGGACAGGGATAGGCACCGGGGAGCTGTTTTTT.

This clonotype was counted ten times or more. V gene TRBV6-2 or TRBV6-3 combines with J gene TRBJ2-3; D might be TRBD1 (5 bases). The CDR3 totals 18 residues. V lost 10 bases and J 3 bases, leaving 29 bases between the germline ends. Germline loops: CDR1 MNHEY, CDR2 SVGEGT. The CDR3: CATTRKGLEGYGTDTQYF. Here the CDR3 DNA reads TGTGCCACAACACGTAAGGGGCTCGAAGGCTACGGAACAGATACGCAGTATTTT.

This clonotype was seen at least ten times. This chain connects TRBV20-1 to TRBJ1-2; D call uncertain. Germline loops: CDR1 DFQATT, CDR2 SNEGSKA (reference sequence). V gave up 1 base and J gave up 8 bases, with 17 bases separating them. This CDR3 comprises 14 residues. CDR3 coding DNA: TGCAGTGCTAGAGTAAGGGTGAAGGCGGTCGGCTACACCTTC. Protein: CSARVRVKAVGYTF.

This clonotype was seen many times. CDR3 region: CASSFSTGTGGKVEYF. The CDR3 DNA is TGCGCCAGCAGCTTCTCCACCGGGACAGGGGGCAAGGTTGAGTACTTC. The chain uses TRBV5-1 and TRBJ2-7; 12 bases are a match to TRBD1. CDR3 size: 16 residues. The germline V gene encodes CDR1 SGHRS and CDR2 YFSETQ. V gave up 2 bases and J gave up 11 bases; unmatched junction bases: 14.

The sample holds many counts of this clonotype. The chain carries TRBV2 and TRBJ2-7; D gene uncertain. The germline CDR1 and CDR2 sequences are SNHLY and FYNNEI. The germline V and J ends were trimmed by 2 bases and 1 base, with 12 bases remaining between them. The CDR3 is made up of 15 amino acids. The CDR3 reads CASSESGLLSYEQYF. The DNA for the CDR3 is TGTGCCAGCAGTGAATCGGGCCTACTATCCTACGAGCAGTACTTC. The full variable domain, its missing parts supplied by reference TRBV2 and TRBJ2-7, is EPEVTQTPSHQVTQMGQEVILRCVPISNHLYFYWYRQILGQKVEFLVSFYNNEISEKSEIFDDQFSVERPDGSNFTLKIRSTKLEDSAMYFCASSESGLLSYEQYFGPGTRLTVT.

This clonotype appeared many times. The chain has TRBV19 and TRBJ2-1; 7 bases are shared with TRBD1. V shed 4 bases and J 10 bases; nucleotides not matched to a gene: 13. The CDR3 contains 15 residues. Per germline, CDR1 LNHDA and CDR2 SQIVND (reference sequence). CDR3 DNA: TGTGCCAGTAGTAGCGTTGAGGGGGCTGAACGGGAGCAGTTCTTC. Amino acid sequence: CASSSVEGAEREQFF.

This clonotype was counted at least ten times. CDR3 coding DNA: TGCAGTGCTAGAGAAGGGGGCGTTAGAAATGGCTACACCTTC. It codes for CSAREGGVRNGYTF. V and J are TRBV20-1 and TRBJ1-2; 7 nucleotides line up with TRBD1. V lost 0 bases, J lost 6 bases, and 7 bases stayed unmatched. The CDR3 runs 14 residues. Germline V gene sequence: CDR1 DFQATT, CDR2 SNEGSKA (reference sequence).

This clonotype was observed at least ten times. This chain joins TRBV15 and TRBJ2-2, with D unresolved. Germline CDR1 and CDR2: LNHNV and YYDKDF (reference sequence). Deletions cut 1 base from V and 0 bases from J, with 6 bases between. The CDR3 is 15 residues long. The CDR3 nucleotides are TGTGCCACCAGCAGAGGTGGTACGAACACCGGGGAGCTGTTTTTT. Translating it yields CATSRGGTNTGELFF. The whole variable domain, remainder taken from reference TRBV15 and TRBJ2-2, is DAMVIQNPRYQVTQFGKPVTLSCSQTLNHNVMYWYQQKSSQAPKLLFHYYDKDFNNEADTPDNFQSRRPNTSFCFLDIRSPGLGDTAMYLCATSRGGTNTGELFFGEGSRLTVL.

This clonotype was picked up many times. The J gene is TRBJ1-2, the V gene TRBV28; perhaps TRBD1 as D (5 bases). The V end was cut by 5 bases, the J end by 7 bases, with 14 bases between. This CDR3 is built from 13 residues. Germline V gene sequence: CDR1 MDHEN, CDR2 SYDVKM. CDR3 sequence reads: CASSGPGRAGYTF. CDR3 DNA: TGTGCCAGCAGTGGGCCAGGGCGGGCTGGCTACACCTTC.

This clonotype has ten or more counts. This chain uses TRBV28 with TRBJ2-2; D remains unclear. Trimming took off 3 bases at V and 9 bases at J, with 11 bases between the two ends. The germline CDR1 and CDR2 sequences are MDHEN and SYDVKM. The CDR3 extends over 13 amino acids. The CDR3 protein is CASSLSRPRELFF. The CDR3 DNA is TGTGCCAGCAGTTTGTCCCGGCCCCGGGAGCTGTTTTTT.

This clonotype occurred many times. Here the CDR3 DNA reads TGCGCCAGCAGCTTGGAAGGGGGGAGGGAGACCCAGTACTTC. This codes for CASSLEGGRETQYF. This chain joins TRBV5-1 and TRBJ2-5; D may match TRBD1 or TRBD2 (6 bases each). Germline CDR1 and CDR2: SGHRS and YFSETQ. Between the trimmed V and J ends, which lost 0 bases and 5 bases, there was a span of 11 bases. The CDR3 length is 14 residues.

Many counts were recorded for this clonotype. This rearrangement joins TRBV11-2 to TRBJ1-2; tentatively, D is TRBD1 (5 bases). Germline values: CDR1 SGHAT, CDR2 FQNNGV. The CDR3 runs to 16 residues. V was clipped by 0 bases and J by 5 bases, with 16 bases between them. The chain's CDR3 is CASSLDRGSPAYGYTF. CDR3 DNA sequence: TGTGCCAGCAGCTTAGATCGGGGGTCTCCCGCTTATGGCTACACCTTC.

This clonotype was picked up many times. Compared with germline, one end of the junction differs, possibly owing to a read error. The chain joins TRBV4-1 to TRBJ2-7; tentative D call: TRBD2 (6 bases). This CDR3 spans 14 amino acids. Germline V gives CDR1 MGHRA, CDR2 YSYEKL. CDR3 protein: CASSQAGVGYGQYF. The CDR3 nucleotides read TGCGCCAGCAGCCAAGCGGGGGTAGGGTACGGGCAGTACTTC.

Ten or more counts support this clonotype. The rearrangement links TRBV15 to TRBJ1-5, with 9 bases that match TRBD1. V shed 4 bases, J shed 7 bases, and the junction held 5 bases outside the gene matches. This CDR3 region has 14 residues. The germline CDR1 and CDR2 sequences are LNHNV and YYDKDF (reference sequence). CDR3 sequence: CATSTTGGWQPQHF. The CDR3 region has the DNA TGTGCCACCAGCACGACAGGGGGTTGGCAGCCCCAGCATTTT.

A few counts support this clonotype. The chain is built from TRBV29-1 and TRBJ2-2; TRBD1 might be the D (6 bases). In germline, CDR1 is SQVTM, CDR2 ANQGSEA. Trimming removed 0 bases from V and 2 bases from J, with 10 bases in between. The CDR3 contains 15 residues. The CDR3 protein is CSVEESRGNTGELFF. DNA of the CDR3: TGCAGCGTTGAAGAGTCCAGGGGTAACACCGGGGAGCTGTTTTTT.

This clonotype has just a few counts. This rearrangement joins TRBV6-5 to TRBJ1-1; weak D call: TRBD1 (5 bases). The V end was cut by 0 bases, the J end by 5 bases, with 13 bases between. Germline CDR1 and CDR2: MNHEY and SVGAGI. This CDR3 has 15 residues. CDR3 protein: CASSYSAGGRTEAFF. CDR3 nucleotide sequence: TGTGCCAGCAGTTACTCTGCCGGGGGAAGAACTGAAGCTTTCTTT.

The V call is TRBV30, the J call TRBJ2-4; D gene unclear. The CDR3 is made up of 14 amino acids. The germline CDR1 and CDR2 sequences are GTSNPN and SVGIG (reference sequence). Trimming cost V 3 bases and J 10 bases, with 19 bases left between them. The CDR3 sequence is CAWSPGFEVGIQYF. For the CDR3, the DNA is TGTGCCTGGAGCCCCGGGTTTGAGGTGGGAATTCAGTACTTC.

This clonotype was counted ten times or more. The CDR3 sequence is CASSQQGSAPLHF. The DNA of the CDR3 is TGTGCCAGCAGCCAACAGGGGAGTGCACCCCTCCACTTT. The chain uses TRBV14 and TRBJ1-6; tentative D call: TRBD1 (6 bases). CDR3 length: 13 amino acids. The ends were cut back, 2 bases at V and 11 bases at J, with 10 bases in the middle. CDR1 SGHDN and CDR2 FVKESK come from the germline V gene.

Concerning this clonotype: This clone may be a read error of a much larger clone one base away. The V and J genes are TRBV29-1 and TRBJ2-7, with 8 bases fitting TRBD1. The germline gives CDR1 SQVTM, CDR2 ANQGSEA. The length of the CDR3 is 16 residues. V shed 0 bases and J 3 bases; nucleotides not matched to a gene: 10. The CDR3 region is CSVEESATGDIYEQYF. DNA for the CDR3: TGCAGCGTTGAAGAGTCTGCGACAGGGGATATCTACGAGCAGTACTTC.

This clonotype was counted at least ten times. The J gene is TRBJ1-1, the V gene TRBV11-1; no clear D gene. The germline gives CDR1 SGHAT, CDR2 FQDESV (reference sequence). The CDR3 length is 15 residues. The V end was cut by 1 base, the J end by 1 base, with 10 bases between. CDR3 nucleotides: TGTGCCAGCAGCTTAGAGCCAGGCGGGAACACTGAAGCTTTCTTT. This translates into CASSLEPGGNTEAFF. The variable domain in full, completed from reference TRBV11-1 and TRBJ1-1, reads EAEVAQSPRYKITEKSQAVAFWCDPISGHATLYWYRQILGQGPELLVQFQDESVVDDSQLPKDRFSAERLKGVDSTLKIQPAELGDSAMYLCASSLEPGGNTEAFFGQGTRLTVV.

This chain joins TRBV28 and TRBJ2-7; TRBD2 aligns across 12 bases. Trimming took 5 bases from V and 2 from J; bases not matched to a gene: 7. Germline loops: CDR1 MDHEN, CDR2 SYDVKM. The CDR3 has 16 amino acids. The CDR3 sequence is CASSRQTSGRPYEQYF. For the CDR3, the DNA is TGTGCCAGCAGTCGACAAACTAGCGGGAGGCCCTACGAGCAGTACTTC.

At least ten counts were recorded for this clonotype. V gene TRBV28 combines with J gene TRBJ1-5; possibly TRBD1 for D (5 bases). The CDR3 spans 15 residues. With 3 bases removed from V and 6 bases from J, the gap between germline ends came to 15 bases. Germline loops: CDR1 MDHEN, CDR2 SYDVKM. Written as DNA, the CDR3 is TGTGCCAGCAGTTTGGGGGGTAATTCGGGTCAGCCCCAGCATTTT. Protein product: CASSLGGNSGQPQHF.

This clonotype was seen repeatedly, ten times or more. The gene calls are TRBV10-1 and TRBJ1-2; TRBD1 matches at 9 bases. Germline V CDR1 and CDR2: WNHNN, SYGVQD (reference sequence). The V gene end was trimmed by 10 bases and the J gene end by 8 bases; junction bases not matched to a gene: 11. This CDR3 is built from 13 residues. CDR3 DNA sequence: TGCGCCACCACCGGGACAGGGATTGGGGGCTACACCTTC. Translating it yields CATTGTGIGGYTF.